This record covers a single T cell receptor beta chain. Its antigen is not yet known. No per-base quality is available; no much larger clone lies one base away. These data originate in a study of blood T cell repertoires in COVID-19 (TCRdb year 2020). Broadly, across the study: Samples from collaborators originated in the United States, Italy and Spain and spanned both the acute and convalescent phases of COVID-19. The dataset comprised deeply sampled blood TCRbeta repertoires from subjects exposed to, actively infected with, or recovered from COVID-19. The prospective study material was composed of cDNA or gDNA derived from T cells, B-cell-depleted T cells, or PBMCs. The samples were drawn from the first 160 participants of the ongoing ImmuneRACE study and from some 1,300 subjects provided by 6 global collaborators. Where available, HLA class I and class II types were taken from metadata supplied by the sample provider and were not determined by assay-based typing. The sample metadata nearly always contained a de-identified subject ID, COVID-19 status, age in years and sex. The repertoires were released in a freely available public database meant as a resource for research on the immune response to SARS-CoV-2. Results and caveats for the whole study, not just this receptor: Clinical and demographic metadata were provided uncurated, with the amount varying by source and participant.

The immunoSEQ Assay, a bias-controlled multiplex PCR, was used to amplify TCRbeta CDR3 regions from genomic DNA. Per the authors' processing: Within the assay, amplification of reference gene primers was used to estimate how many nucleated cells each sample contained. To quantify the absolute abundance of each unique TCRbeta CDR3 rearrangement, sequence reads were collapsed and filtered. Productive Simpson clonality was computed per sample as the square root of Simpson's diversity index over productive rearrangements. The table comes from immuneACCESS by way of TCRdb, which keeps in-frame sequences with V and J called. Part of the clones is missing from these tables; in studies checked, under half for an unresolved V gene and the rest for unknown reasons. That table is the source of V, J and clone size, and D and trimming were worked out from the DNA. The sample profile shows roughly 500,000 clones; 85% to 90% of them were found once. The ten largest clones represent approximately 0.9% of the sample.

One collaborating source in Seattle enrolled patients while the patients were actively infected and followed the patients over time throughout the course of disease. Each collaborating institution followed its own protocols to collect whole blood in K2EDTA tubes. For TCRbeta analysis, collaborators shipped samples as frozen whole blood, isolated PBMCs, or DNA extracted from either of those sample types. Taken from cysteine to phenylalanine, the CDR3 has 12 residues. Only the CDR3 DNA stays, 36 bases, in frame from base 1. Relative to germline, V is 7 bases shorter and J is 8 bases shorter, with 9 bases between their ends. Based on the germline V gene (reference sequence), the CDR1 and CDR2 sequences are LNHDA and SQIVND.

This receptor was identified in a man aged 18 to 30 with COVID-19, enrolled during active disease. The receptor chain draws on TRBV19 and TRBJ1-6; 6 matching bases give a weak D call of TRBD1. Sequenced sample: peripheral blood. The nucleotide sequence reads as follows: TGTGCCAGTAATGCAGGGGATTCACCCCTCCACTTT. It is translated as CASNAGDSPLHF.